The clone carrying this T cell receptor beta chain appeared a single time. This sample stems from a study of blood T cell repertoires in COVID-19. The protocol was immunoSEQ multiplex PCR, while the TCRdb copy is restricted to in-frame clones and leaves out a portion. The table includes some 66,000 clones, 82% detected once. The CDR3 contains 12 residues. The V end lost 1 base, the J end lost 6 bases, and 5 bases lay between the germline ends. Germline V gene lookup returns CDR1 MGHDK and CDR2 SYGVNS. The receptor comes from a man in his 60s with acute or convalescent COVID-19. Sequenced sample: peripheral blood. The chain combines TRBV25-1 with TRBJ2-3; no reliable D call. The CDR3 loop reads CASSEFLDTQYF. CDR3 coding DNA: TGTGCCAGCAGTGAATTTCTGGATACGCAGTATTTT.